The 23 T cell receptor beta chains reported below all come from one sample, sequenced in a study of blood T cell repertoires in COVID-19. Assay: immunoSEQ multiplex PCR; the TCRdb copy retains only in-frame clones and omits some. Of hundreds of thousands of clones in the sample, roughly 90% are singletons; the top ten hold under 9.5%. Sequences were obtained from PBMCs or T cells enriched from blood (not recorded which). These receptors originate from a man in his forties who had recovered from COVID-19.

This chain uses TRBV11-3 with TRBJ2-5, with TRBD2 matching 8 bases. This CDR3 is 14 amino acids long. The V and J ends lost 5 bases and 1 base, in that order; junction bases with no gene match: 3. CDR1 is SGHNT and CDR2 is YENEEA in the germline V gene. CDR3 loop: CASSPRGGQETQYF. CDR3 coding DNA: TGTGCCAGCAGCCCCCGGGGGGGCCAAGAGACCCAGTACTTC.

V usage is TRBV24-1 and J usage is TRBJ2-2, with 7 bases that match TRBD2. Trimming removed 5 bases from V and 3 bases from J; junction bases left unmatched: 8. Germline V gene lookup returns CDR1 KGHDR and CDR2 SFDVKD. This CDR3 contains 16 residues. The CDR3 sequence: CATSVRGREDTGELFF. Written as DNA, the CDR3 is TGTGCCACCAGTGTACGGGGGAGGGAGGACACCGGGGAGCTGTTTTTT.

This clone appeared once. The V and J genes are TRBV30 and TRBJ1-3; D uncertain. The CDR3 covers 13 residues. The V end lost 2 bases, the J end lost 0 bases, and 5 bases lay between the germline ends. Germline V gene sequence: CDR1 GTSNPN, CDR2 SVGIG (reference sequence). Here the CDR3 reads CAWSSSSGNTIYF. The CDR3 DNA reads TGTGCCTGGAGTTCCAGCTCTGGAAACACCATATATTTT.

The chain carries TRBV28 and TRBJ2-3; TRBD2 matches at 10 bases. The CDR3 sequence is 18 residues long. Looked up from germline, CDR1 is MDHEN and CDR2 is SYDVKM. V shed 2 bases, J shed 2 bases, and the junction held 10 bases outside the gene matches. The CDR3 DNA reads TGTGCCAGCAGTTTAATCCCTGCTAGCGGGAGAATCACAGATACGCAGTATTTT. It specifies CASSLIPASGRITDTQYF.

The rearrangement uses TRBV3-1 (or the pseudogene TRBV3-2) and TRBJ2-3; 13 bases match TRBD2. V gave up 5 bases and J gave up 3 bases; unmatched junction bases: 8. The CDR3 runs to 17 residues. The germline CDR1 and CDR2 sequences are LGHDT and YNNKEL (reference sequence). As DNA, the CDR3 is TGTGCCAGCAGCTTCCGACTAGCGGGAGGTCGAACAGATACGCAGTATTTT. Its protein product is CASSFRLAGGRTDTQYF.

The chain combines TRBV27 with TRBJ2-7, with D possibly matching TRBD1 (6 bases). Germline V gene lookup returns CDR1 MNHEY and CDR2 SMNVEV (reference sequence). Trimming took off 1 base at V and 3 bases at J, with 16 bases between the two ends. CDR3 length equals 16 residues. CDR3 nucleotide sequence: TGTGCCAGCAGTTTATGGACAGCCCGGTCGCTCTACGAGCAGTACTTC. Its translation: CASSLWTARSLYEQYF.

A note on this clone: A read error may produce the germline difference seen at one junction end. V is TRBV7-7 and J is TRBJ2-3; D unresolved. This CDR3 comprises 14 residues. From germline, CDR1 is SSHAT and CDR2 FNYEAQ (reference sequence). The CDR3 sequence: CASSSQPTGDTQYF. Here the CDR3 DNA reads TGTGCTAGCAGCTCACAACCGACTGGAGATACGCAGTATTTT.

V is TRBV15 and J is TRBJ2-1; TRBD1 aligns across 7 bases. Trimming cost V 5 bases and J 9 bases; bases outside gene matches: 7. CDR1 is LNHNV, CDR2 YYDKDF, per germline (reference sequence). CDR3 length equals 13 residues. In nucleotides, the CDR3 is TGTGCCACCAGCGGCAGGGGGAAGGGTGAGCAGTTCTTC. This sequence encodes CATSGRGKGEQFF.

This chain joins TRBV5-1 and TRBJ2-7; 7 nucleotides align to TRBD2. CDR3 length: 14 residues. Per the germline V gene, CDR1 is SGHRS and CDR2 is YFSETQ. The V and J ends lost 4 bases and 2 bases, in that order; junction bases with no gene match: 6. DNA of the CDR3: TGCGCCAGCAGCAGTAGCGGGTACGCCTACGAGCAGTACTTC. Its protein is CASSSSGYAYEQYF.

The V call is TRBV19, the J call TRBJ1-5, with 7 bases matching TRBD1. The V gene's germline CDR1 is LNHDA and CDR2 SQIVND (reference sequence). The CDR3 totals 13 residues. Trimming took 4 bases from V and 6 from J; bases not matched to a gene: 3. CDR3 coding DNA: TGTGCCAGTAGTACTCAGGGGGGTCAGCCCCAGCATTTT. It encodes CASSTQGGQPQHF.

CDR3 coding DNA: TGTGCCAGCAGCTTAGATTTTCAGGCGGGGGTTCACAATGAGCAGTTCTTC. Encoded protein: CASSLDFQAGVHNEQFF. The J gene is TRBJ2-1, the V gene TRBV11-3, with TRBD2 matching 7 bases. V lost 0 bases to trimming and J lost 5 bases; unmatched junction nucleotides: 10. Germline V lookup: CDR1 SGHNT, CDR2 YENEEA. The CDR3 loop spans 17 amino acids.

A few counts support this clone. The genes are TRBV2 and TRBJ1-5; 8 nucleotides align to TRBD1. This CDR3 is built from 18 residues. With 2 bases clipped from V and 4 bases from J, the junction kept 13 bases outside the gene matches. Germline values: CDR1 SNHLY, CDR2 FYNNEI. The CDR3 region is CASSELIQGTGVNQPQHF. The CDR3 bases are TGTGCCAGCAGTGAACTGATCCAGGGGACAGGCGTAAATCAGCCCCAGCATTTT.

This clone was seen only a few times. V and J are TRBV27 and TRBJ1-5; 8 bases agree with TRBD1. CDR1 and CDR2 from the germline V gene are MNHEY and SMNVEV (reference sequence). The V segment lost 4 bases and the J segment 13 bases; nucleotides outside the gene matches: 9. The length of the CDR3 is 13 residues. CDR3 amino acids: CASSSAGGEFQHF. The CDR3, as DNA: TGTGCCAGCAGTTCGGCAGGGGGCGAATTTCAGCATTTT.

V gene TRBV3-1 (or the pseudogene TRBV3-2) combines with J gene TRBJ2-7; D unresolved. The CDR3 sequence is 12 residues long. Germline V CDR1 and CDR2: LGHDT, YNNKEL (reference sequence). V gave up 1 base and J gave up 3 bases, with 4 bases separating them. This CDR3 is CASSQAFYEQYF. CDR3 coding DNA: TGTGCCAGCAGCCAAGCTTTCTACGAGCAGTACTTC.

V and J are TRBV13 and TRBJ2-5; 9 nucleotides match TRBD1. This CDR3 has 15 amino acids. Germline V gene sequence: CDR1 PRHDT, CDR2 FYEKMQ (reference sequence). The trim removed 5 bases at V and 5 bases at J, leaving 9 bases unmatched. CDR3 sequence: CASSPGTGRSETQYF. As DNA, the CDR3 is TGTGCCAGCAGCCCGGGGACAGGGAGGTCGGAGACCCAGTACTTC. Full variable domain (outside the CDR3, taken from reference TRBV13 and TRBJ2-5): AAGVIQSPRHLIKEKRETATLKCYPIPRHDTVYWYQQGPGQDPQFLISFYEKMQSDKGSIPDRFSAQQFSDYHSELNMSSLELGDSALYFCASSPGTGRSETQYFGPGTRLLVL.

The J gene is TRBJ1-1, the V gene TRBV6-1; 7 bases fit TRBD1. Trimming took 3 bases from V and 1 from J; bases not matched to a gene: 5. The CDR3 totals 15 residues. Germline assignment: CDR1 MNHNS and CDR2 SASEGT. CDR3 protein: CASSDYRGRNTEAFF. The DNA of the CDR3 is TGTGCCAGCAGTGATTACAGGGGACGGAACACTGAAGCTTTCTTT.

The CDR3 DNA follows: TGTGCCAGCACCCTTGACAGAGTGAACACTGAAGCTTTCTTT. Amino acids: CASTLDRVNTEAFF. The gene calls are TRBV2 and TRBJ1-1; maybe TRBD1 (5 bases). Per germline, CDR1 SNHLY and CDR2 FYNNEI. This CDR3 is 14 amino acids long. The V end lost 7 bases, the J end lost 0 bases, and 12 bases lay between the germline ends.

The chain links TRBV11-2 to TRBJ1-2, with TRBD1 matching 7 bases. The CDR3 runs to 19 residues. After removal of 5 bases from V and 3 bases from J, the junction contained 21 bases not matched to a gene. Germline-derived CDR1 and CDR2 are SGHAT and FQNNGV. The CDR3 is CASSPTKEGALAFDYGYTF. The DNA for the CDR3 is TGTGCCAGCAGCCCAACAAAAGAGGGGGCGCTCGCCTTTGACTATGGCTACACCTTC.

The rearrangement links TRBV4-1 to TRBJ2-5; D might be TRBD2 (6 bases). V dropped 1 base and J dropped 3 bases, with 12 bases sitting between them. The CDR3 totals 15 residues. Germline CDR1 MGHRA, CDR2 YSYEKL. CDR3 protein: CASSQGPRGEETQYF. In DNA form, the CDR3 reads TGCGCCAGCAGCCAAGGACCGCGCGGGGAAGAGACCCAGTACTTC.

This sequence joins TRBV27 and TRBJ1-5; 9 nucleotides match TRBD1. V was clipped by 5 bases and J by 7 bases; unmatched bases: 9. The CDR3 is 15 residues long. Germline V lookup: CDR1 MNHEY, CDR2 SMNVEV (reference sequence). The CDR3 nucleotides are TGTGCCAGCAGTCCGATTGACAGGGGGGACCAGCCCCAGCATTTT. This translates into CASSPIDRGDQPQHF.

This chain uses TRBV6-5 with TRBJ1-2, with 7 nucleotides matching TRBD1. V shed 6 bases, J shed 7 bases, and the junction held 5 bases outside the gene matches. The germline gives CDR1 MNHEY, CDR2 SVGAGI. This CDR3 has 12 amino acids. The CDR3 loop reads CASRQGSGGYTF. The DNA for the CDR3 is TGTGCCAGCAGACAGGGGTCGGGTGGCTACACCTTC.

CDR3 bases: TGCGCCAGCAGCTTGACTAGCGGGGGGTCCAATGAGCAGTTCTTC. Amino acids: CASSLTSGGSNEQFF. The rearrangement joins TRBV5-1 to TRBJ2-1; 12 positions agree with TRBD2. Germline V gene data show CDR1 as SGHRS and CDR2 as YFSETQ. Trimming at V came to 1 base and at J to 6 bases, leaving 2 bases not matched to a gene. This CDR3 comprises 15 residues.

V gene TRBV19 combines with J gene TRBJ2-7; 8 nucleotides line up with TRBD1. V was pared by 4 bases and J by 0 bases, with 8 bases of the junction left unmatched. This CDR3 has 16 residues. Germline CDR1 is LNHDA and CDR2 is SQIVND (reference sequence). The CDR3 loop reads CASSKLRDRGSYEQYF. The CDR3 DNA is TGTGCCAGTAGTAAACTCCGCGACAGGGGCTCCTACGAGCAGTACTTC.